This passage covers 11 T cell receptor beta chains from one sample sequenced in a study of blood T cell repertoires in COVID-19. Produced via immunoSEQ multiplex PCR; TCRdb's table is partial and in-frame only. The data hold 110,000 to 150,000 clones, with under 90% observed a single time. The specimen was peripheral blood. These receptors were collected from a human donor in a cohort sampled during active COVID-19.

The chain is built from TRBV27 and TRBJ2-7, with TRBD1 matching 7 bases. The trim removed 8 bases at V and 0 bases at J, leaving 4 bases unmatched. The CDR3 is 13 residues long. Germline CDR1 and CDR2: MNHEY and SMNVEV (reference sequence). The CDR3 DNA reads as TGTGCCAGCGGGACAGCAAACTCCTACGAGCAGTACTTC. It is translated as CASGTANSYEQYF.

The chain recombines TRBV4-1 with TRBJ1-6; 7 positions match TRBD1. After removal of 4 bases from V and 7 bases from J, the junction contained 7 bases not matched to a gene. Germline assignment: CDR1 MGHRA and CDR2 YSYEKL. There are 15 residues in the CDR3. The CDR3 sequence is CASSPPGTVNSPLHF. In DNA, the CDR3 is TGCGCCAGCAGCCCTCCTGGGACAGTCAATTCACCCCTCCACTTT.

In this sample, this clone turned up a few times. The CDR3 spells CASSARTSYGYTF. CDR3 nucleotides: TGTGCCAGCAGTGCGAGGACTTCCTATGGCTACACCTTC. This chain joins TRBV25-1 and TRBJ1-2, with D unresolved. This CDR3 region has 13 residues. CDR1 and CDR2 (germline): MGHDK, SYGVNS. V was trimmed by 4 bases and J by 4 bases, leaving 10 bases between them.

This clone occurred a few times. The chain joins TRBV9 to TRBJ2-1; D is undetermined. The germline V and J ends were trimmed by 2 bases and 3 bases, with 6 bases remaining between them. Germline CDR1 and CDR2: SGDLS and YYNGEE. The CDR3 is made up of 13 amino acids. For the CDR3, the DNA is TGTGCCAGCAGCGTTTTAGACTACAATGAGCAGTTCTTC. It yields the protein CASSVLDYNEQFF. Filled out from reference TRBV9 and TRBJ2-1, the complete variable domain reads DSGVTQTPKHLITATGQRVTLRCSPRSGDLSVYWYQQSLDQGLQFLIQYYNGEERAKGNILERFSAQQFPDLHSELNLSSLELGDSALYFCASSVLDYNEQFFGPGTRLTVL.

CDR3 bases: TGTGCCAGCTCACCAACAGGGGGGACTGGGGCCAACGTCCTGACTTTC. It yields the protein CASSPTGGTGANVLTF. The gene calls are TRBV18 and TRBJ2-6; 8 bases are shared with TRBD1. The CDR3 sequence is 16 residues long. The V gene end was trimmed by 2 bases and the J gene end by 2 bases; junction bases not matched to a gene: 2. The germline V gene encodes CDR1 KGHSH and CDR2 LQKENI.

The chain uses TRBV28 and TRBJ1-2; tentatively, D is TRBD1 (5 bases). V was shortened by 7 bases and J by 2 bases, with 17 bases between the two germline ends. The CDR3 totals 15 residues. Germline CDR1 and CDR2: MDHEN and SYDVKM. The DNA of the CDR3 is TGTGCCAGCACCACCCTACCAGGGCCAAACTATGGCTACACCTTC. It specifies CASTTLPGPNYGYTF.

Only one count was recorded for this clone. This chain links TRBV10-3 with TRBJ1-2, with D perhaps matching TRBD1 (5 bases). The length of the CDR3 is 14 residues. Trimming pared 6 bases from V and 0 bases from J, leaving 11 bases between. CDR1 ENHRY and CDR2 SYGVKD come from the germline V gene. CDR3 amino acids: CAISDSLTNYGYTF. CDR3 DNA: TGTGCCATCAGCGACAGTCTTACTAACTATGGCTACACCTTC.

There are a few counts of this clone. In the same sample, other DNA sequences code for this CDR3. This chain joins TRBV7-2 and TRBJ2-5, with a possible D match to TRBD2 (5 bases). V was shortened by 1 base and J by 3 bases, with 6 bases between the two germline ends. CDR3 length equals 13 residues. CDR1 and CDR2 (germline): SGHTA, FQGNSA. Here the CDR3 reads CASSLEREETQYF. The CDR3 DNA sequence: TGTGCCAGCAGCTTAGAGAGGGAAGAGACCCAGTACTTC. The variable domain in full, completed from reference TRBV7-2 and TRBJ2-5, reads GAGVSQSPSNKVTEKGKDVELRCDPISGHTALYWYRQSLGQGLEFLIYFQGNSAPDKSGLPSDRFSAERTGGSVSTLTIQRTQQEDSAVYLCASSLEREETQYFGPGTRLLVL.

The rearrangement links TRBV10-3 to TRBJ2-7; 11 bases map to TRBD2. Germline assignment: CDR1 ENHRY and CDR2 SYGVKD. V was pared by 0 bases and J by 4 bases, with 8 bases of the junction left unmatched. The CDR3 covers 17 residues. This chain's CDR3 is CAISESGTSGARYEQYF. The CDR3 region has the DNA TGTGCCATCAGTGAGTCCGGGACTAGCGGAGCACGGTACGAGCAGTACTTC.

This clone was seen once. This chain links TRBV28 with TRBJ2-1; 8 bases are a match to TRBD2. CDR1 is MDHEN, CDR2 SYDVKM, per germline. Trimming at V came to 6 bases and at J to 7 bases, leaving 8 bases not matched to a gene. CDR3 length: 14 residues. CDR3 loop: CASSFSGKRNEQFF. The CDR3 DNA reads as TGTGCCAGCAGCTTTAGCGGGAAGAGGAATGAGCAGTTCTTC.

Here the CDR3 reads CASSFFSGTSGNKQFF. CDR3 coding DNA: TGTGCCAGCAGTTTCTTCTCCGGGACTAGCGGGAACAAGCAGTTCTTC. V gene TRBV27 combines with J gene TRBJ2-1; the match to TRBD2 covers 13 bases. The germline V gene encodes CDR1 MNHEY and CDR2 SMNVEV (reference sequence). The J segment lost 11 bases and the V segment lost 3 bases, leaving 10 bases of the junction unmatched. The CDR3 runs 16 residues.